This T cell receptor beta chain came from a study of T-cell reconstitution after alpha-beta-depleted transplantation in children. The table lists this clonotype with a count of one. From germline, CDR1 is MNHEY and CDR2 SVGEGT. With V trimmed by 2 bases and J by 12 bases, 15 bases remained unmatched. The length of the CDR3 is 16 residues. Unique molecular identifiers were incorporated when the TCRbeta library was constructed. TCRdb re-analysed the PCR reads in MiXCR, keeping a single row per CDR3 protein. The table includes around 680,000 distinct CDR3 sequences, approximately 17% detected once. The clonotype originates from a human donor who donated a stem cell graft to a child with acute myeloid leukemia. Sequences were derived from PBMCs from the stem cell graft donor, sampled from the stem cell graft. J is TRBJ2-1 and V is TRBV6-2 or TRBV6-3, with 8 positions matching TRBD1. The DNA for the CDR3 is TGTGCCAGCAGTTACATCGGACAGGGCTCTTCCCTCAGGCAGTTCTTC. Residues: CASSYIGQGSSLRQFF.